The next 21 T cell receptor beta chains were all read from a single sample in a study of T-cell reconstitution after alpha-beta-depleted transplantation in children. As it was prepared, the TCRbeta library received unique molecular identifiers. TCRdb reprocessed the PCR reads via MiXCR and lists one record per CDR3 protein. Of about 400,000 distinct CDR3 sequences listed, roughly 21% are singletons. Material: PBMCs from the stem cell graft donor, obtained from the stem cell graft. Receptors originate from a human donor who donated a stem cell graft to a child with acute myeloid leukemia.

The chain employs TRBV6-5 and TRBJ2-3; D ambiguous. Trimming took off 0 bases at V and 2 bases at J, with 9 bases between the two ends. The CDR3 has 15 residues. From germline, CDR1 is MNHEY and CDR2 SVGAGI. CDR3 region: CASSYSGQSTDTQYF. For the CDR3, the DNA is TGTGCCAGCAGTTACTCTGGTCAATCCACAGATACGCAGTATTTT.

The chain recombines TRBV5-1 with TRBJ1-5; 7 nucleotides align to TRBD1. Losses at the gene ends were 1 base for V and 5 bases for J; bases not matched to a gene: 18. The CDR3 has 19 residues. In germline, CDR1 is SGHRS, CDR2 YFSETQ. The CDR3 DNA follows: TGCGCCAGCAGCTTGAAGGGGGCGAACCCTGTTGCCGGCTATCAGCCCCAGCATTTT. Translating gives CASSLKGANPVAGYQPQHF.

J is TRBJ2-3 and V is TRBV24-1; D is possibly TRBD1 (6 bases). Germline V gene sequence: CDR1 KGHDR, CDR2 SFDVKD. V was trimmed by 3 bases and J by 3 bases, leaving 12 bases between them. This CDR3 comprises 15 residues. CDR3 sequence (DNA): TGTGCCACCAGTGATATCGGACAGAAGACAGATACGCAGTATTTT. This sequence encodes CATSDIGQKTDTQYF.

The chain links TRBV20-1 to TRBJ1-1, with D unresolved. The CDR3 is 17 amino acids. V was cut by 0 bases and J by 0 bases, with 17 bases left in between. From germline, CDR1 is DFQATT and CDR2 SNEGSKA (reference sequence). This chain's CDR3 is CSARDFLGSGLNTEAFF. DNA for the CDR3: TGCAGTGCTAGAGATTTCTTGGGGTCCGGGTTGAACACTGAAGCTTTCTTT.

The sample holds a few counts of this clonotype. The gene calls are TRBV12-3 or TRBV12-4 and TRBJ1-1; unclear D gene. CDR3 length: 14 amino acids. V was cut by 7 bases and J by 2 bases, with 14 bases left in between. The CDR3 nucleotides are TGTGCCAGCACTGCGGTACCGGGAAACACTGAAGCTTTCTTT. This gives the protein CASTAVPGNTEAFF.

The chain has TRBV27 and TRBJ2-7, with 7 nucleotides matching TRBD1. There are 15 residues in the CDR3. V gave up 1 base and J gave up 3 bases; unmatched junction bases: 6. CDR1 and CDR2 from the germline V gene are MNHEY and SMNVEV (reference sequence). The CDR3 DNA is TGTGCCAGCAGTTTATATCTTTCAGGGGGCTACGAGCAGTACTTC. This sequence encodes CASSLYLSGGYEQYF.

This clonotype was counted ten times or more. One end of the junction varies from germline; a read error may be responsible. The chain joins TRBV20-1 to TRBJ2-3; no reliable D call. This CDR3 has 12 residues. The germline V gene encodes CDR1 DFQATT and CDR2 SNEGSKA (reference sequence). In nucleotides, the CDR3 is TGCAGTGCGAGAGCCTCCACAGATACGCAGTATTTT. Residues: CSARASTDTQYF.

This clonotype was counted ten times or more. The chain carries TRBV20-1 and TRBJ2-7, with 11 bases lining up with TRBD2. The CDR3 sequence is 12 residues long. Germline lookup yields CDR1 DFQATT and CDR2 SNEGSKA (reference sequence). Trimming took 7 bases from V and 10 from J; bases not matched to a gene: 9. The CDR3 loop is CSGGLAGGLQYF. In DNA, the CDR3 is TGCAGTGGCGGCCTAGCGGGAGGACTACAGTACTTC.

CDR3 protein: CATTAAFGGELFF. CDR3 coding DNA: TGTGCCACCACAGCGGCGTTCGGCGGGGAGCTGTTTTTT. The rearrangement joins TRBV25-1 to TRBJ2-2, with D tentatively TRBD2 (5 bases). Germline V gene lookup returns CDR1 MGHDK and CDR2 SYGVNS. V lost 10 bases, J lost 7 bases, and 16 bases lay in between. The CDR3 runs to 13 residues.

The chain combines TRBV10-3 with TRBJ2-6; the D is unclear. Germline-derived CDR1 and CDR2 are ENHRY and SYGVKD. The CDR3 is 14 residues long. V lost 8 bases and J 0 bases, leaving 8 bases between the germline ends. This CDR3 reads CAIGLISGANVLTF. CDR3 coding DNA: TGTGCCATCGGTTTGATCTCTGGGGCCAACGTCCTGACTTTC.

CDR3: CASSKTSGRINEQFF. In nucleotides, the CDR3 is TGTGCCAGCAGCAAGACTAGCGGGAGGATCAATGAGCAGTTCTTC. The V call is TRBV11-1, the J call TRBJ2-1; 13 nucleotides match TRBD2. V lost 5 bases to trimming and J lost 6 bases; unmatched junction nucleotides: 4. The CDR3 contains 15 residues. Germline V gene sequence: CDR1 SGHAT, CDR2 FQDESV (reference sequence). The complete variable domain, with remaining parts taken from reference TRBV11-1 and TRBJ2-1, reads EAEVAQSPRYKITEKSQAVAFWCDPISGHATLYWYRQILGQGPELLVQFQDESVVDDSQLPKDRFSAERLKGVDSTLKIQPAELGDSAMYLCASSKTSGRINEQFFGPGTRLTVL.

In DNA, the CDR3 is TGTGCCAGCAGCCCAGCGGGAGAAGGCACAGATACGCAGTATTTT. Translation: CASSPAGEGTDTQYF. The chain links TRBV7-3 to TRBJ2-3; 8 bases match TRBD2. The germline V gene encodes CDR1 SGHTA and CDR2 FQGTGA. Trimming at V came to 5 bases and at J to 1 base, leaving 5 bases not matched to a gene. The CDR3 is made up of 15 amino acids.

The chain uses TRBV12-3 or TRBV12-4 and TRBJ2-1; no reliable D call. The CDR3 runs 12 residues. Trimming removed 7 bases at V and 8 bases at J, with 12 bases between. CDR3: CASTADPYEQFF. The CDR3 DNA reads TGTGCCAGCACCGCGGACCCTTATGAGCAGTTCTTC.

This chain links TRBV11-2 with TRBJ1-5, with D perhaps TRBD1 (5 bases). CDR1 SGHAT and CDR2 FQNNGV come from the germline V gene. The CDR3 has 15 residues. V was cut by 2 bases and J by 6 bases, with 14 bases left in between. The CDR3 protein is CASSLSRDGLQPQHF. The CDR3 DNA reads TGTGCCAGCAGCTTAAGCCGGGACGGACTTCAGCCCCAGCATTTT.

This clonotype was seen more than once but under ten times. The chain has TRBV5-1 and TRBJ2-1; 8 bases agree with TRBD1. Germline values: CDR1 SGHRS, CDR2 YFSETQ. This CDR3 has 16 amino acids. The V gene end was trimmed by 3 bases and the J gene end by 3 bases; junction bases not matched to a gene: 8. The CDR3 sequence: CASSWGNRGYYNEQFF. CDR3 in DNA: TGCGCCAGCAGCTGGGGGAACAGGGGGTACTACAATGAGCAGTTCTTC. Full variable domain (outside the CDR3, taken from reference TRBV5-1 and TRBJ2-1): KAGVTQTPRYLIKTRGQQVTLSCSPISGHRSVSWYQQTPGQGLQFLFEYFSETQRNKGNFPGRFSGRQFSNSRSEMNVSTLELGDSALYLCASSWGNRGYYNEQFFGPGTRLTVL.

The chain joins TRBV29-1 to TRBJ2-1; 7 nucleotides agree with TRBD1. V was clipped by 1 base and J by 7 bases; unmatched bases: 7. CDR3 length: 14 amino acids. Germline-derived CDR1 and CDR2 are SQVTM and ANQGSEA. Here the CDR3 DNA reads TGCAGCGTTGAAGCGACAGGGTCTAGTAATGAGCAGTTCTTC. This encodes CSVEATGSSNEQFF.

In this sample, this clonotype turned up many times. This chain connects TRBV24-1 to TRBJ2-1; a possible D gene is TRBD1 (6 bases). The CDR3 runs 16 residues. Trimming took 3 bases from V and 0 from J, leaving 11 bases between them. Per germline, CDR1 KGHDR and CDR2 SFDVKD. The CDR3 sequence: CATSDQGLLSYNEQFF. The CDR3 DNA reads TGTGCCACCAGTGATCAGGGGTTACTCTCCTACAATGAGCAGTTCTTC.

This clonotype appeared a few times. CDR3 bases: TGTGCCAGCAGTCGCTCTAGTTCAATAGGGGTAGCAAATCAGCCCCAGCATTTT. It specifies CASSRSSSIGVANQPQHF. V and J are TRBV6-5 and TRBJ1-5; tentatively, D is TRBD1 (5 bases). V was shortened by 5 bases and J by 4 bases, with 24 bases between the two germline ends. This CDR3 region has 18 residues. CDR1 MNHEY and CDR2 SVGAGI come from the germline V gene.

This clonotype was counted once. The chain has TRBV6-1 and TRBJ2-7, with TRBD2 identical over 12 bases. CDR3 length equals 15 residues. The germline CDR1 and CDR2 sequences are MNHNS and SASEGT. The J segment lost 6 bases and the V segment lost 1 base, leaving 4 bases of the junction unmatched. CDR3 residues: CASSEETSGSREQYF. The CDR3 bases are TGTGCCAGCAGTGAAGAGACTAGCGGGAGTCGCGAGCAGTACTTC.

CDR3 region: CASSLASGRREQYF. In nucleotides, the CDR3 is TGTGCCAGCAGTTTAGCGAGCGGGAGACGCGAGCAGTACTTC. The chain couples TRBV12-3 or TRBV12-4 to TRBJ2-7; 8 bases align to TRBD2. J gave up 6 bases and V 0 bases, and 4 bases lay outside the gene matches. This CDR3 comprises 14 residues.

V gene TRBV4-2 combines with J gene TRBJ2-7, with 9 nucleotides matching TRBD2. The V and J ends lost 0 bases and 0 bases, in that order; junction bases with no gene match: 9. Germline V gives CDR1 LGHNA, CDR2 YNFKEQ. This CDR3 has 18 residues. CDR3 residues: CASSQDWLAGIGSYEQYF. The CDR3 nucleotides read TGTGCCAGCAGCCAAGATTGGCTAGCGGGAATCGGCTCCTACGAGCAGTACTTC.